This is a list of T cell receptor beta chains from one sample in a study of cytomegalovirus exposure and HLA in healthy donors. Assay: immunoSEQ multiplex PCR; the TCRdb copy retains only in-frame clones and omits some. The repertoire consists of around 160,000 clones, with roughly four fifths occurring once and the leading ten covering more than 8%. Specimen: PBMCs. The receptor set was obtained from a male donor in good health and CMV-seropositive. Both conserved end residues are part of each CDR3. The order of the fields is clone size, D gene, J gene, V gene, CDR3 length, CDR3 DNA, CDR3 protein. D genes are given only for firm matches. Clone size appears in some rows only: once, few, many, or a class for an expanded clone.

. | TRBD2 | TRBJ2-3 | TRBV5-1 | 16 | TGCGCCAGCAGCTCCTTGGAGGGGAGGGTACCGGATACGCAGTATTTT | CASSSLEGRVPDTQYF
once | TRBD2 | TRBJ2-4 | TRBV7-2 | 20 | TGTGCCAGCAGCTTAGCACTAGCGGGAGTTGGTGTGAGGGCCAAAAACATTCAGTACTTC | CASSLALAGVGVRAKNIQYF
. | . | TRBJ1-5 | TRBV2 | 14 | TGTGCCAGCAGCGTCGACAGAGGAAATCAGCCCCAGCATTTT | CASSVDRGNQPQHF
. | . | TRBJ2-7 | TRBV28 | 14 | TGTGCCAGCAGTTTAGCAGGGGGGACCTACGAGCAGTACTTC | CASSLAGGTYEQYF
. | TRBD1 | TRBJ2-3 | TRBV9 | 15 | TGTGCCAGCAGCGTAGGAGGGGGCAGGACAGATACGCAGTATTTT | CASSVGGGRTDTQYF
. | TRBD1 | TRBJ2-7 | TRBV5-1 | 15 | TGCGCCAGCAGCCCTACGGGGACAGGGGGCAACGAGCAGTACTTC | CASSPTGTGGNEQYF
. | . | TRBJ1-1 | TRBV30 | 14 | TGTGCCTGGAGTGGGTGGACACCGAACACTGAAGCTTTCTTT | CAWSGWTPNTEAFF
. | . | TRBJ1-5 | TRBV27 | 19 | TGTGCCAGCAGTGAAAGTAGGCCAGGGCCCCTCCGGATCAATCAGCCCCAGCATTTT | CASSESRPGPLRINQPQHF
. | . | TRBJ2-1 | TRBV6-5 | 14 | TGTGCCAGCAGTGGGTCGTGGCAGGCACAATCTCAGTTCTTC | CASSGSWQAQSQFF
. | TRBD1 | TRBJ1-4 | TRBV30 | 15 | TGTGCCTGGAGTCCCCGGACAGGGGCCTCCGAAAAACTGTTTTTT | CAWSPRTGASEKLFF
. | TRBD2 | TRBJ2-1 | TRBV9 | 16 | TGTGCCAGCAGCTTCCCGGGACTAGCGGGACAGAATGAGCAGTTCTTC | CASSFPGLAGQNEQFF
few | . | TRBJ1-1 | TRBV11-2 | 14 | TGTGCCAGCAGCTTAACCCTGGTTGGGGGCGGTGCTTTCTTT | CASSLTLVGGGAFF
few | TRBD2 | TRBJ2-1 | TRBV6-5 | 15 | TGTGCCAGCAGGTTACTAGCGGGAGGCTCCAATGAGCAGTTCTTC | CASRLLAGGSNEQFF
. | . | TRBJ2-7 | TRBV14 | 15 | TGTGCCAGCAGCCTACTCGAGGGGGTCTCCTACGAGCAGTACTTC | CASSLLEGVSYEQYF
. | . | TRBJ2-7 | TRBV6-6 | 12 | TGTGCCAGCAGTGGCGACAGTTACGAGCAGTACTTC | CASSGDSYEQYF
. | . | TRBJ2-5 | TRBV5-5 | 18 | TGTGCCAGCAGCGGGGACTCCCAACTCGGGGCGTATCGGCAGACCCAGTACTTC | CASSGDSQLGAYRQTQYF
. | . | TRBJ2-7 | TRBV27 | 13 | TGTGCCAGCAGTTTCCTAGGGGACTACGAGCAGTACTTC | CASSFLGDYEQYF
. | . | TRBJ1-5 | TRBV4-1 | 17 | TGCGCCAGCAGCCTTCGTGCGGGCAAATATAGCAATCAGCCCCAGCATTTT | CASSLRAGKYSNQPQHF
. | TRBD2 | TRBJ2-7 | TRBV18 | 12 | TGTGCCAGCTCACCTTTGGGGGGGGAGCAGTACTTC | CASSPLGGEQYF
few | TRBD1 | TRBJ1-2 | TRBV6-5 | 14 | TGTGCCAGCAGTTACCGGGACAGGCTCTATGGCTACACCTTC | CASSYRDRLYGYTF
. | TRBD1 | TRBJ2-1 | TRBV5-1 | 14 | TGCGCCACCTCGGGACAGGGCAACAACCATGAGCAGTTCTTC | CATSGQGNNHEQFF
. | TRBD1 | TRBJ2-7 | TRBV29-1 | 12 | TGCAGCGCCAGGGACAGAGACTACGAGCAGTACTTC | CSARDRDYEQYF
. | TRBD1 | TRBJ1-1 | TRBV7-9 | 16 | TGTGCCAGCAGCTTCCCGGACAGGGGGCTGAACACTGAAGCTTTCTTT | CASSFPDRGLNTEAFF
. | TRBD1 | TRBJ1-6 | TRBV6-5 | 14 | TGTGCCAGCAGGTACGGGACAGACAATTCACCCCTCCACTTT | CASRYGTDNSPLHF
. | . | TRBJ2-5 | TRBV7-2 | 15 | TGTGCCAGCAGCTTAGGGGGTAGCGGACAAGAGACCCAGTACTTC | CASSLGGSGQETQYF
. | . | TRBJ1-1 | TRBV10-2 | 14 | TGCGCCAGCAGTGACGCAGGGCAGAACACTGAAGCTTTCTTT | CASSDAGQNTEAFF
. | TRBD1 | TRBJ2-7 | TRBV19 | 15 | TGTGCCAGTAGGCTCTCGGGACAGGGAAGGGACGAGCAGTACTTC | CASRLSGQGRDEQYF
. | TRBD1 | TRBJ1-6 | TRBV4-1 | 15 | TGCGCCAGCAGTTTGGACAGGGGACATAATTCACCCCTCCACTTT | CASSLDRGHNSPLHF
. | TRBD1 | TRBJ1-2 | TRBV4-1 | 17 | TGCGCCAGCAGCCAAGTAGGCTTGACAGGGCTCCTTTATGGCTACACCTTC | CASSQVGLTGLLYGYTF